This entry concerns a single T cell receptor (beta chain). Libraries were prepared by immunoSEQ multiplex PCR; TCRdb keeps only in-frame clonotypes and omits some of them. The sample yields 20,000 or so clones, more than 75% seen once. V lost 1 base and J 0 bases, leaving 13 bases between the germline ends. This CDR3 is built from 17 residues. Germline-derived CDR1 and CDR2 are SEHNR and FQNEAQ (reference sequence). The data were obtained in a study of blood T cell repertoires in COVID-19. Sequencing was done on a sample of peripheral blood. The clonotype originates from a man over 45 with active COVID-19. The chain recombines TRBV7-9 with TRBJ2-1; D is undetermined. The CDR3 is CASSLVSRSGSYNEQFF. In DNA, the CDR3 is TGTGCCAGCAGCTTAGTGTCGCGGTCCGGCTCCTACAATGAGCAGTTCTTC.